The 27 T cell receptor beta chains in this list originate from one sample, sequenced in a study of cytomegalovirus exposure and HLA in healthy donors. 13 Jbeta primers and 60 Vbeta primers were used for the PCR. Only in-frame clones appear in the TCRdb table, and some are missing; sequencing was by immunoSEQ multiplex PCR. The sample shows about 140,000 clones, about 80% of them seen only once. Sequenced input: PBMCs. Receptor source: a man aged 35 to 55 in good health and CMV-seronegative.

This clone was detected only a few times. The chain couples TRBV6-1 to TRBJ2-7; 9 bases map to TRBD2. This CDR3 has 13 residues. Germline V lookup: CDR1 MNHNS, CDR2 SASEGT. J gave up 6 bases and V 8 bases, and 8 bases lay outside the gene matches. CDR3 bases: TGTGCCAGCGGCATAGCGGGAGTTGTCGAGCAGTACTTC. It codes for CASGIAGVVEQYF.

Turning to this clone: The same CDR3 also results from other DNA sequences found in this sample. This chain uses TRBV7-6 with TRBJ2-7; 7 nucleotides agree with TRBD2. Germline-derived CDR1 and CDR2 are SGHVS and FNYEAQ. The ends lost 5 bases at V and 2 bases at J; junction bases unmatched: 6. There are 14 residues in the CDR3. CDR3 in amino acids: CASSPGLEPYEQYF. The CDR3 DNA is TGTGCCAGCAGCCCCGGACTAGAACCCTACGAGCAGTACTTC.

The chain is built from TRBV4-3 and TRBJ1-2; the D gene is possibly TRBD1 (5 bases). Germline CDR1 reads LGHNA; CDR2 reads YSLEER. The V end was cut by 4 bases, the J end by 2 bases, with 14 bases between. This CDR3 spans 15 amino acids. The CDR3 bases are TGCGCCAGCAGCCCGGGGGAGGGAATGAACTATGGCTACACCTTC. Protein product: CASSPGEGMNYGYTF.

The rearrangement uses TRBV27 and TRBJ2-3, with a possible D match to TRBD1 (5 bases). The ends were cut back, 4 bases at V and 4 bases at J, with 9 bases in the middle. Germline lookup yields CDR1 MNHEY and CDR2 SMNVEV (reference sequence). The CDR3 has 13 residues. The CDR3 loop reads CASSSGLPDTQYF. The CDR3, as DNA: TGTGCCAGCAGTTCAGGGTTGCCAGATACGCAGTATTTT.

Details on this clone: The identical CDR3 is also encoded by other nucleotide sequences in the sample. The chain combines TRBV6-6 with TRBJ1-6; D is ambiguous. This CDR3 is built from 13 residues. Germline CDR1 is MNHNY and CDR2 is SVGAGI (reference sequence). The V end lost 2 bases, the J end lost 11 bases, and 10 bases lay between the germline ends. CDR3 DNA sequence: TGTGCCAGCAGTTACGATGAGGTGGCACCCCTCCACTTT. Translation gives CASSYDEVAPLHF.

The chain joins TRBV25-1 to TRBJ2-3; tentatively, D is TRBD2 (7 bases). V lost 4 bases, J lost 6 bases, and 17 bases lay in between. Germline V gene data show CDR1 as MGHDK and CDR2 as SYGVNS. The CDR3 has 15 residues. CDR3 bases: TGTGCCAGCAGTGGAAGGGGGGGCGCTGGGGATACGCAGTATTTT. Protein product: CASSGRGGAGDTQYF.

V is TRBV7-9 and J is TRBJ2-1, with D possibly TRBD1 on 5 matching bases. This CDR3 has 19 amino acids. The V gene lost 2 bases and the J gene lost 2 bases, with 22 bases spanning the gap. Per the germline V gene, CDR1 is SEHNR and CDR2 is FQNEAQ (reference sequence). DNA for the CDR3: TGTGCCAGCAGCTTAACCCTATCCCAGGACATACCCACCTACAATGAGCAGTTCTTC. Amino acids: CASSLTLSQDIPTYNEQFF.

This chain uses TRBV28 with TRBJ2-5, with unresolved D. This CDR3 region has 11 residues. With 4 bases removed from V and 7 bases from J, the gap between germline ends came to 7 bases. Germline V gene data show CDR1 as MDHEN and CDR2 as SYDVKM. As DNA, the CDR3 is TGTGCCAGCAGTTCATCGAGGACCCAGTACTTC. It codes for CASSSSRTQYF.

The chain is built from TRBV7-8 and TRBJ2-3; 11 bases map to TRBD2. The V gene end was trimmed by 5 bases and the J gene end by 0 bases; junction bases not matched to a gene: 19. Germline CDR1 reads SGHVS; CDR2 reads FQNEAQ. The CDR3 sequence is 21 residues long. CDR3 nucleotides: TGTGCCAGCAGCGGGGACCTAGCGGGGGGTTCCATTACCTCTAGCACAGATACGCAGTATTTT. Its translation: CASSGDLAGGSITSSTDTQYF.

This clone showed up just a few times. The chain carries TRBV7-2 and TRBJ2-7, with 7 bases matching TRBD1. V shed 5 bases, J shed 9 bases, and the junction held 13 bases outside the gene matches. This CDR3 comprises 14 residues. CDR1 and CDR2 (germline): SGHTA, FQGNSA. The CDR3 nucleotides are TGTGCCAGCAGCCCTTGGGACCTACGACAGGGGCAGTACTTC. Protein sequence: CASSPWDLRQGQYF.

The chain carries TRBV27 and TRBJ1-2; 8 nucleotides agree with TRBD1. J lost 3 bases, V lost 4 bases, and 7 bases had no gene match. The CDR3 totals 15 residues. Germline CDR1 and CDR2: MNHEY and SMNVEV (reference sequence). The DNA for the CDR3 is TGTGCCAGCAGTTCTCAGGGGGCCCCCTACTATGGCTACACCTTC. The encoded protein is CASSSQGAPYYGYTF.

The genes are TRBV28 and TRBJ1-5; D is undetermined. The CDR3 is 14 amino acids. V lost 7 bases and J lost 2, with 12 bases in between. Germline V gene data show CDR1 as MDHEN and CDR2 as SYDVKM. The CDR3 reads CASTNSGGNQPQHF. The CDR3 DNA reads as TGTGCCAGCACCAACTCGGGTGGCAATCAGCCCCAGCATTTT.

The chain couples TRBV30 to TRBJ2-7; D gene uncertain. There are 12 residues in the CDR3. Germline-derived CDR1 and CDR2 are GTSNPN and SVGIG (reference sequence). The germline V and J ends were trimmed by 4 bases and 1 base, with 8 bases remaining between them. CDR3 region: CAWTKHSYEQYF. The CDR3 nucleotides are TGTGCCTGGACGAAGCATTCCTACGAGCAGTACTTC.

This clone has only one observation. J is TRBJ2-3 and V is TRBV7-6; 15 nucleotides line up with TRBD2. The germline V gene encodes CDR1 SGHVS and CDR2 FNYEAQ. Trimming took 8 bases from V and 4 from J; bases not matched to a gene: 4. The CDR3 contains 15 residues. CDR3 nucleotide sequence: TGTGCCAGCGGACTAGCGGGAGGGGATGCAGATACGCAGTATTTT. As protein: CASGLAGGDADTQYF.

The chain combines TRBV30 with TRBJ1-1; maybe TRBD1 (5 bases). Germline CDR1 reads GTSNPN; CDR2 reads SVGIG (reference sequence). Trimming took 2 bases from V and 11 from J, leaving 12 bases between them. The CDR3 length is 11 residues. The CDR3 DNA reads TGTGCCTGGAGTATCGGGGGAGGGGCTTTCTTT. It specifies CAWSIGGGAFF.

This chain connects TRBV2 to TRBJ2-1, with D perhaps matching TRBD2 (5 bases). This CDR3 contains 13 residues. Germline loops: CDR1 SNHLY, CDR2 FYNNEI. The V gene lost 7 bases and the J gene lost 4 bases, with 11 bases spanning the gap. This CDR3 is CASMSTGYNEQFF. The CDR3 region has the DNA TGTGCCAGCATGTCGACGGGATACAATGAGCAGTTCTTC.

This chain links TRBV19 with TRBJ1-6, with TRBD1 identical over 8 bases. The germline V gene encodes CDR1 LNHDA and CDR2 SQIVND (reference sequence). The CDR3 covers 15 residues. With 7 bases clipped from V and 10 bases from J, the junction kept 12 bases outside the gene matches. The CDR3: CASTSPAGGLSPLHF. The DNA of the CDR3 is TGTGCCAGTACTTCCCCGGCAGGGGGCTTGTCACCCCTCCACTTT.

The V gene is TRBV19, the J gene TRBJ2-6; 8 nucleotides align to TRBD2. Trimming took 6 bases from V and 0 from J; bases not matched to a gene: 10. The CDR3 length is 18 residues. The germline CDR1 and CDR2 sequences are LNHDA and SQIVND (reference sequence). CDR3 in DNA: TGTGCCAGTAGCCGGGAGGGGGGTTGGAGCTCTGGGGCCAACGTCCTGACTTTC. Encoded protein: CASSREGGWSSGANVLTF.

The CDR3 loop reads CASSRWLAGGQGYEQYF. In nucleotides, the CDR3 is TGTGCCAGCAGTCGTTGGCTAGCAGGGGGCCAGGGCTACGAGCAGTACTTC. The chain employs TRBV27 and TRBJ2-7, with 8 bases identical to TRBD1. J gave up 3 bases and V 5 bases, and 15 bases lay outside the gene matches. CDR1 and CDR2 from the germline V gene are MNHEY and SMNVEV (reference sequence). CDR3 size: 17 residues.

The chain couples TRBV27 to TRBJ2-6; D perhaps matches TRBD1 (6 bases). Germline loops: CDR1 MNHEY, CDR2 SMNVEV (reference sequence). V was shortened by 3 bases and J by 8 bases, with 11 bases between the two germline ends. The CDR3 covers 14 residues. The CDR3 coding sequence is TGTGCCAGCAGTTTTTACCGGGACACCAACGTCCTGACTTTC. It yields the protein CASSFYRDTNVLTF.

DNA of the CDR3: TGTGCCAGCAGCGAACCCCGCCAGGCCCGGTTCGAGCAGTACTTC. Protein: CASSEPRQARFEQYF. The chain combines TRBV2 with TRBJ2-5; D not certain. The J call is in doubt because the DNA end fits TRBJ2-7 better. The CDR3 extends over 15 amino acids. From germline, CDR1 is SNHLY and CDR2 FYNNEI.

CDR3 amino acids: CASSYPSGEKDTQYF. The CDR3 coding sequence is TGTGCCAGCAGTTACCCTAGCGGGGAGAAGGATACGCAGTATTTT. The rearrangement uses TRBV6-6 and TRBJ2-3; 9 bases agree with TRBD2. Trimming took 2 bases from V and 6 from J; bases not matched to a gene: 6. Germline assignment: CDR1 MNHNY and CDR2 SVGAGI (reference sequence). The CDR3 consists of 15 residues.

The rearrangement links TRBV28 to TRBJ2-7; TRBD2 is a possible D gene (6 bases). The CDR3 is 14 residues long. V lost 2 bases and J 4 bases, leaving 12 bases between the germline ends. Germline CDR1 and CDR2: MDHEN and SYDVKM. The CDR3 DNA is TGTGCCAGCAGTTTACGATCGGCGGGATACGAGCAGTACTTC. Translating gives CASSLRSAGYEQYF.

The chain uses TRBV5-4 and TRBJ2-5, with D maybe TRBD1 (6 bases). The ends were cut back, 4 bases at V and 1 base at J, with 17 bases in the middle. Germline values: CDR1 SGHNT, CDR2 YYREEE (reference sequence). The CDR3 has 16 amino acids. The CDR3 DNA sequence: TGTGCCAGCAGCCCCCGGTGGGGGACACCCCAAGAGACCCAGTACTTC. It encodes CASSPRWGTPQETQYF.

The rearrangement joins TRBV2 to TRBJ2-7; the D gene is possibly TRBD2 (6 bases). Germline V gives CDR1 SNHLY, CDR2 FYNNEI. Trimming removed 0 bases from V and 3 bases from J, with 12 bases in between. The CDR3 contains 15 residues. CDR3 amino acids: CASSEAGGLLYEQYF. CDR3 bases: TGTGCCAGCAGTGAAGCGGGGGGACTCCTCTACGAGCAGTACTTC.

The CDR3 nucleotides are TGTGCCAGCAGTTTCGGACTAGTCGGGGCCGAGCAGTACTTC. This gives the protein CASSFGLVGAEQYF. J is TRBJ2-7 and V is TRBV27; 7 bases map to TRBD2. CDR1 is MNHEY, CDR2 SMNVEV, per germline (reference sequence). The CDR3 loop spans 14 amino acids. Trimming cost V 3 bases and J 6 bases; bases outside gene matches: 8.

The J gene is TRBJ1-2, the V gene TRBV4-1; maybe TRBD1 (5 bases). V was pared by 0 bases and J by 10 bases, with 15 bases between. The germline V gene encodes CDR1 MGHRA and CDR2 YSYEKL. The CDR3 runs to 14 residues. CDR3 in DNA: TGCGCCAGCAGCCAAGATGCAGGGCTCTACCACTACACCTTC. Protein product: CASSQDAGLYHYTF.